Listed here are 27 T cell receptor beta chains from one sample, sequenced in a study of T cells in women clearing cervical HPV infection. Generated by immunoSEQ multiplex PCR, the TCRdb table keeps only in-frame clones and is missing some. In all, the sample yields around 24,000 clones. The sequenced sample was blood buffy coat. Receptors were obtained from a woman between 18 and 69 years old with a cervical HPV16 infection that either progressed to CIN3+ or cleared (not recorded which).

Of note for this clone: The read is 3 residues too short to cover the CDR3 end, so that end is filled in from the germline J gene. V and J are TRBV7-6 and TRBJ2-7; tentative D call: TRBD1 (5 bases). Deletions cut 11 bases from V and 6 bases from J, with 20 bases between. Germline V gives CDR1 SGHVS, CDR2 FNYEAQ. There are 13 residues in the CDR3. The CDR3 reads CALRDRLSGEQYF. Incomplete CDR3 DNA: TGTGCCCTTCGAGACAGACTCTCTGGCGAG.

Turning to this clone: Read sequence stops 3 residues before the CDR3 end, and the germline J gene provides the missing end. The V call is TRBV6-2 or TRBV6-3, the J call TRBJ2-5; 7 bases are a match to TRBD1. The CDR3 length is 14 residues. V trimming: 6 bases; J trimming: 1 base; junction bases outside the gene matches: 5. Germline lookup yields CDR1 MNHEY and CDR2 SVGEGT. The CDR3 spells CASSRDRAQETQYF. The DNA read from the CDR3 is TGTGCCAGCAGCCGGGACAGAGCCCAAGAGACC.

On this clone: The read comes to an end 3 residues before the CDR3 does, leaving the germline J gene to fill in the end. The genes are TRBV6-1 and TRBJ1-4, with a possible D match to TRBD1 (5 bases). This CDR3 has 16 residues. Trimming removed 2 bases at V and 2 bases at J, with 12 bases between. From germline, CDR1 is MNHNS and CDR2 SASEGT. The part of the CDR3 DNA that was read is TGTGCCAGCAGTGAATCGGTGGGGCAGACTAATGAAAAA. Translation gives CASSESVGQTNEK. The whole CDR3 is CASSESVGQTNEKLFF.

For this clone: The missing CDR3 end, 3 residues past where the read stops, is filled in from the germline J gene. This rearrangement joins TRBV20-1 to TRBJ2-3; no firm D call. Between the trimmed V and J ends, which lost 4 bases and 3 bases, there was a span of 11 bases. The CDR3 covers 13 residues. From germline, CDR1 is DFQATT and CDR2 SNEGSKA (reference sequence). This CDR3 is CSAKPARTDTQYF. CDR3 DNA (partial): TGCAGTGCTAAGCCTGCCCGTACAGATACG.

This clone is labeled medium-sized based on frequency. The read is 3 residues too short to cover the CDR3 end, so that end is filled in from the germline J gene. The V gene is TRBV6-4, the J gene TRBJ1-1, with a tentative D call TRBD1 (5 bases). The germline V and J ends were trimmed by 5 bases and 5 bases, with 18 bases remaining between them. The CDR3 runs 15 residues. Germline assignment: CDR1 MRHNA and CDR2 SNTAGT. The chain's CDR3 is CASSSDSGGGTEAFF. CDR3 bases read: TGTGCCAGCAGTTCCGATAGCGGGGGTGGTACTGAA.

Details on this clone: The read gets to within 3 residues of the CDR3 end, and the germline J gene fills in the rest. V and J are TRBV2 and TRBJ2-3; the D gene is possibly TRBD1 (5 bases). V lost 7 bases to trimming and J lost 6 bases, with 8 bases between them. This CDR3 has 11 residues. Germline V gene lookup returns CDR1 SNHLY and CDR2 FYNNEI. CDR3 bases read: TGTGCCAGCAAGGGGCGGGATACG. Its translation: CASKGRDT. The complete CDR3 protein is CASKGRDTQYF.

In regard to this clone: The read terminates 3 residues ahead of where the CDR3 ends, so the germline J gene completes it. V gene TRBV20-1 combines with J gene TRBJ2-4; D is possibly TRBD1 (6 bases). Germline CDR1 DFQATT, CDR2 SNEGSKA (reference sequence). This CDR3 is built from 14 residues. V lost 5 bases and J lost 0, with 11 bases in between. Partial CDR3 DNA: TGCAGTGCTGAGGACAGCTTAGCCAAAAACATT. Translated, it gives CSAEDSLAKNI. The complete CDR3 sequence is CSAEDSLAKNIQYF.

Remarks on this clone: Mismatch with germline at one junction end may stem from a read error. The part of the CDR3 DNA that was read is TGCGCCAGCAGCCAAGAAGTTCAGCGGGGGGAGGATACG. Protein product: CASSQEVQRGEDT. The entire CDR3 protein is CASSQEVQRGEDTQYF. V and J are TRBV4-2 and TRBJ2-3; TRBD2 matches at 9 bases. The read ends 3 residues before the CDR3 terminus; that terminus is restored from the germline J gene. From germline, CDR1 is LGHNA and CDR2 YNFKEQ. This CDR3 is 16 amino acids long.

On this clone itself: The CDR3 goes on 3 residues after the read ends, and that part is filled in from the germline J gene. The chain uses TRBV10-3 and TRBJ2-2; 8 bases map to TRBD1. CDR1 and CDR2 (germline): ENHRY, SYGVKD. There are 17 residues in the CDR3. Trimming at V came to 2 bases and at J to 9 bases, leaving 14 bases not matched to a gene. CDR3 DNA (partial): TGTGCCATCAGTGAGACTAAGGACAGGGAGTGGACCAGGGAG. The encoded protein is CAISETKDREWTRE. The complete CDR3 reads CAISETKDREWTRELFF.

A word on this clone: The read ends 3 residues shy of where the CDR3 ends; the end is completed using the germline J gene. The chain uses TRBV5-1 and TRBJ2-7; possibly TRBD2 for D (5 bases). The CDR3 totals 13 residues. CDR1 is SGHRS, CDR2 YFSETQ, per germline. Deletions cut 6 bases from V and 0 bases from J, with 10 bases between. The CDR3 spells CASNEGSSYEQYF. The DNA read from the CDR3 is TGCGCCAGCAATGAGGGCAGCTCCTACGAG.

Notes on this clone: The missing CDR3 end, 3 residues past where the read stops, is filled in from the germline J gene. The chain is built from TRBV18 and TRBJ1-1, with 10 bases identical to TRBD1. V lost 4 bases, J lost 5 bases, and 7 bases stayed unmatched. Germline loops: CDR1 KGHSH, CDR2 LQKENI. The CDR3 covers 15 residues. CDR3 protein: CASSQDRGRGTEAFF. The CDR3 bases that were read are TGTGCCAGCTCACAAGACAGGGGGCGCGGGACTGAA. The full variable domain, its missing parts supplied by reference TRBV18 and TRBJ1-1, is NAGVMQNPRHLVRRRGQEARLRCSPMKGHSHVYWYRQLPEEGLKFMVYLQKENIIDESGMPKERFSAEFPKEGPSILRIQQVVRGDSAAYFCASSQDRGRGTEAFFGQGTRLTVV.

As to this clone: The read ends 3 residues before the CDR3 terminus; that terminus is restored from the germline J gene. V usage is TRBV20-1 and J usage is TRBJ2-7; D may be TRBD1 or TRBD2 (5 bases each). The V gene lost 5 bases and the J gene lost 1 base, with 12 bases spanning the gap. The CDR3 is 13 residues long. Germline V gene sequence: CDR1 DFQATT, CDR2 SNEGSKA (reference sequence). CDR3 DNA (partial): TGCAGTGCTCTTCAGGGAGAATCCTACGAG. Protein product: CSALQGESYE. Given in full, the CDR3 is CSALQGESYEQYF.

In regard to this clone: Read data end 3 residues before the CDR3 end; the end is taken from the germline J gene. The J gene is TRBJ2-7, the V gene TRBV6-2 or TRBV6-3; TRBD1 is a possible D gene (6 bases). Germline V gene sequence: CDR1 MNHEY, CDR2 SVGEGT. V shed 5 bases and J shed 1 base, with 15 bases lying between them. The CDR3 is 15 amino acids. The CDR3 sequence: CASSKRQASSYEQYF. Incomplete CDR3 DNA: TGTGCCAGCAGTAAAAGACAGGCATCATCCTACGAG.

Turning to this clone: The read ends 3 residues before the CDR3 terminus; that terminus is restored from the germline J gene. The gene calls are TRBV2 and TRBJ1-2; D is unresolved. Germline-derived CDR1 and CDR2 are SNHLY and FYNNEI. CDR3 size: 11 residues. The ends were cut back, 7 bases at V and 3 bases at J, with 6 bases in the middle. Incomplete CDR3 DNA: TGTGCCAGCAAGGGCTACTATGGC. Translated: CASKGYYG. The entire CDR3 protein is CASKGYYGYTF.

Of note for this clone: The read gets to within 3 residues of the CDR3 end, and the germline J gene fills in the rest. This rearrangement joins TRBV19 to TRBJ1-5; unclear D gene. Trimming cost V 4 bases and J 2 bases, with 9 bases left between them. Germline V gives CDR1 LNHDA, CDR2 SQIVND (reference sequence). The CDR3 runs to 14 residues. The CDR3 region is CASSNRGGNQPQHF. CDR3 DNA (partial): TGTGCCAGTAGTAACCGGGGTGGCAATCAGCCC.

On this clone: The CDR3 extends 3 residues past the end of the read, so its final part is completed from the germline J gene. The chain carries TRBV6-2 or TRBV6-3 and TRBJ1-2, with 8 nucleotides matching TRBD1. CDR3 length: 14 residues. Germline loops: CDR1 MNHEY, CDR2 SVGEGT. The CDR3 sequence is CASTPTGARRGYTF. The part of the CDR3 DNA that was read is TGTGCCAGCACTCCGACAGGGGCGAGGCGCGGC.

Worth noting for this clone: The CDR3 is cut off 3 residues early in the read; its end comes from the germline J gene. The chain combines TRBV12-3 or TRBV12-4 with TRBJ2-7, with TRBD1 identical over 7 bases. This CDR3 has 13 amino acids. Trimming removed 7 bases from V and 3 bases from J; junction bases left unmatched: 6. The CDR3 DNA, read in part, is TGTGCCAGCACCCGTCAGGGGGACTACGAG. Protein: CASTRQGDYE. In full, the CDR3 is CASTRQGDYEQYF.

In the case of this clone: The read comes to an end 3 residues before the CDR3 does, leaving the germline J gene to fill in the end. The rearrangement links TRBV5-1 to TRBJ1-1; 7 positions match TRBD1. Germline CDR1 is SGHRS and CDR2 is YFSETQ. After removal of 3 bases from V and 4 bases from J, the junction contained 6 bases not matched to a gene. The CDR3 covers 14 residues. CDR3 in amino acids: CASSWGTAGTEAFF. The sequenced CDR3 bases are TGCGCCAGCAGCTGGGGGACAGCCGGCACTGAA.

In the case of this clone: The read ends 3 residues before the CDR3 terminus; that terminus is restored from the germline J gene. The V and J genes are TRBV9 and TRBJ2-1, with TRBD2 identical over 12 bases. Germline assignment: CDR1 SGDLS and CDR2 YYNGEE. The CDR3 length is 19 residues. The V gene end was trimmed by 0 bases and the J gene end by 6 bases; junction bases not matched to a gene: 13. CDR3 sequence reads: CASSVVTSGGPRLVNEQFF. The covered CDR3 bases are TGTGCCAGCAGCGTAGTCACTAGCGGGGGGCCACGCCTTGTCAATGAG.

In the case of this clone: The DNA ends 3 residues before the CDR3 does, and the rest of the CDR3 is filled in from the germline J gene. The rearrangement joins TRBV7-7 to TRBJ2-2; 8 bases align to TRBD1. Trimming removed 5 bases from V and 3 bases from J; junction bases left unmatched: 5. CDR1 is SSHAT, CDR2 FNYEAQ, per germline (reference sequence). The CDR3 consists of 15 residues. CDR3 sequence reads: CASSEGQAYTGELFF. The DNA read from the CDR3 is TGTGCCAGCAGCGAGGGACAGGCGTACACCGGGGAG.

As to this clone: The sequence runs out 3 residues before the end of the CDR3; the remainder is reconstructed from the germline J gene. V and J are TRBV7-9 and TRBJ1-2; 9 bases map to TRBD1. The germline V gene has CDR1 SEHNR and CDR2 FQNEAQ (reference sequence). CDR3 length: 14 amino acids. CDR3 region: CASSLVGTGRDYTF. The DNA read from the CDR3 is TGTGCCAGCAGCTTAGTCGGGACAGGGCGGGAC.

Points on this clone: The read finishes 3 residues shy of the CDR3 end, and the germline J gene is used to complete it. The genes are TRBV18 and TRBJ2-5; 7 bases match TRBD1. Trimming cost V 3 bases and J 1 base; bases outside gene matches: 5. CDR1 is KGHSH, CDR2 LQKENI, per germline. The CDR3 runs 15 residues. The CDR3 reads CASSPGQAVQETQYF. Incomplete CDR3 DNA: TGTGCCAGCTCACCCGGACAGGCCGTCCAAGAGACC.

With regard to this clone: Sequencing ends 3 residues short of the CDR3 end; the germline J gene provides the rest. The chain links TRBV19 to TRBJ2-5, with 12 bases identical to TRBD2. Germline CDR1 is LNHDA and CDR2 is SQIVND (reference sequence). V shed 4 bases, J shed 3 bases, and the junction held 3 bases outside the gene matches. The CDR3 is 15 residues long. CDR3 residues: CASSKASGGEETQYF. CDR3 DNA (partial): TGTGCCAGTAGTAAGGCTAGCGGGGGGGAAGAGACC.

On this clone itself: The sequence runs out 3 residues before the end of the CDR3; the remainder is reconstructed from the germline J gene. The chain uses TRBV20-1 and TRBJ1-2; possibly TRBD1 for D (5 bases). This CDR3 is built from 13 residues. The germline CDR1 and CDR2 sequences are DFQATT and SNEGSKA (reference sequence). CDR3 residues: CSAKEGLHYDYTF. Incomplete CDR3 DNA: TGCAGTGCTAAAGAGGGACTGCACTACGAC.

In the case of this clone: The missing CDR3 end, 3 residues past where the read stops, is filled in from the germline J gene. V is TRBV19 and J is TRBJ1-3; D might be TRBD1 (5 bases). V shed 7 bases and J shed 0 bases, with 7 bases lying between them. The germline V gene has CDR1 LNHDA and CDR2 SQIVND (reference sequence). This CDR3 is 13 amino acids long. The DNA read from the CDR3 is TGTGCCAGTAAAAGGGGCTCTGGAAACACC. Its protein product is CASKRGSGNT. Given in full, the CDR3 is CASKRGSGNTIYF.

About this clone: From the germline J gene comes the end of the CDR3, since the read stops 3 residues before it. V gene TRBV19 combines with J gene TRBJ2-1, with 7 bases lining up with TRBD1. This CDR3 has 15 residues. CDR1 and CDR2 from the germline V gene are LNHDA and SQIVND (reference sequence). J lost 3 bases, V lost 7 bases, and 9 bases had no gene match. CDR3 amino acids: CASKKDRSVYNEQFF. Partial CDR3 DNA: TGTGCCAGTAAAAAGGACAGGAGCGTCTACAATGAG.

As for this clone: The read is 3 residues too short to cover the CDR3 end, so that end is filled in from the germline J gene. This chain joins TRBV20-1 and TRBJ2-3; D gene uncertain. Germline V gene sequence: CDR1 DFQATT, CDR2 SNEGSKA (reference sequence). The CDR3 is 14 amino acids. The CDR3 is CSARDGGPQETQYF. The part of the CDR3 DNA that was read is TGCAGTGCTAGAGACGGCGGTCCCCAAGAGACG.